This TCR beta chain is drawn from a study of blood T cell repertoires in COVID-19. Profiled with immunoSEQ multiplex PCR; TCRdb holds only in-frame clones, not every one. The top ten hold approximately 7.7% of the sample, which has 160,000 or so clones, approximately 81% seen once. The CDR3 extends over 15 amino acids. Trimming shortened V by 3 bases and J by 8 bases, and 14 bases separated the two germline ends. The germline V gene encodes CDR1 SGHTA and CDR2 FQGTGA. In Cohort 3, a recovered donor had either two negative PCRs, clearance, or symptom resolution. The sequence derives from a woman between 50 and 59 years old who had recovered from COVID-19. The sample consisted of PBMCs or T cells enriched from blood (not recorded which). The V call is TRBV7-3, the J call TRBJ1-6; a weak D match, TRBD1 (5 bases). DNA of the CDR3: TGTGCCAGCAGCTTTCGGGGGGATGCGGATTCACCCCTCCACTTT. Translating it yields CASSFRGDADSPLHF.